This TCR beta chain was retrieved from a study of cytomegalovirus exposure and HLA in healthy donors. Study-wide background: The approximately 110 validation repertoires, a later analysis reported, used the same platform as the approximately 650 first-cohort repertoires.

Study observations and caveats: Some TCR beta chains (about 180 of them) were listed as cytomegalovirus-associated. Reported performance of the classifier showed diagnosis of cytomegalovirus status with high specificity and sensitivity. Most TCR sequences were seen very rarely across donors, but some public TCRs occurred in many.

About this clone itself: Its antigen is not known.

Unmatched junction bases numbered 7, after V lost 4 bases and J lost 10 bases. CDR3 size: 15 residues. CDR1 is LGHNA and CDR2 is YNFKEQ in the germline V gene. The method was immunoSEQ multiplex PCR; TCRdb's version includes in-frame clones alone and lacks a portion of them. The repertoire consists of roughly 80,000 clones, with about 94% occurring once and the leading ten covering around 2.1%. Sample: PBMCs. The chain is built from TRBV4-2 and TRBJ2-1; TRBD2 aligns across 13 bases. This receptor was identified in a woman under 30 in good health and CMV-seronegative. The CDR3 protein is CASSLRTSGSNEQFF. In DNA form, the CDR3 reads TGTGCCAGCAGCCTGAGGACTAGCGGGAGTAACGAGCAGTTCTTC.